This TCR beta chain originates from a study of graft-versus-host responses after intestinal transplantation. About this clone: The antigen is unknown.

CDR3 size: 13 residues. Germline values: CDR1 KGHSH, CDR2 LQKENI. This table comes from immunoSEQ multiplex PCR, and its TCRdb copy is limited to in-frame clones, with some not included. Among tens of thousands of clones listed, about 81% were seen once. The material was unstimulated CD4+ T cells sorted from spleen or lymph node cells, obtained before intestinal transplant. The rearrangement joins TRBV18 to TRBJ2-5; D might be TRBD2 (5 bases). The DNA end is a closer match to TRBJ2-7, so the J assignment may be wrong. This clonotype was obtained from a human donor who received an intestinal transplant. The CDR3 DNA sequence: TGTGCCAGCTCACCCCGGGAAAACTACGAGCAGTACTTC. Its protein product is CASSPRENYEQYF.